This entry lists 20 T cell receptor beta chains sequenced from one sample in a study of cytomegalovirus exposure and HLA in healthy donors. Vbeta (60) and Jbeta (13) primers were used in the PCR. Some clones are missing from TCRdb's copy, which holds only in-frame ones; the method was immunoSEQ multiplex PCR. The table has a few hundred thousand clones, about nine tenths seen once. The sample was PBMCs. The receptors were sampled from a girl between 2 and 10 years old in good health and CMV-seronegative.

V gene TRBV5-1 combines with J gene TRBJ2-5, with D possibly matching TRBD2 (5 bases). This CDR3 contains 14 residues. V was cut by 0 bases and J by 6 bases, with 12 bases left in between. Germline V gene sequence: CDR1 SGHRS, CDR2 YFSETQ. CDR3 amino acids: CASSLDPGGQTQYF. The CDR3 nucleotides read TGCGCCAGCAGCTTGGACCCGGGCGGGCAGACCCAGTACTTC.

V and J are TRBV1 and TRBJ1-1. TRBV1 is described as a pseudogene. The length of the CDR3 is 16 residues. CDR3 residues: CTSSRTSEERSTEAFF. The CDR3 nucleotides are TGCACCAGCAGCCGCACGTCGGAGGAACGGAGCACTGAAGCTTTCTTT.

The chain carries TRBV25-1 and TRBJ2-1; the D is unclear. The CDR3 has 16 residues. Germline-derived CDR1 and CDR2 are MGHDK and SYGVNS. Deletions cut 6 bases from V and 5 bases from J, with 20 bases between. The CDR3 DNA follows: TGTGCCAGCAGCCCCGGTTTACAGTACCGACACAATGAGCAGTTCTTC. Its translation is CASSPGLQYRHNEQFF.

This chain links TRBV5-1 with TRBJ2-1; D remains unclear. The CDR3 spans 11 residues. Between the trimmed V and J ends, which lost 2 bases and 8 bases, there was a span of 5 bases. The germline CDR1 and CDR2 sequences are SGHRS and YFSETQ. In DNA, the CDR3 is TGCGCCAGCAGCTTTACATATGAGCAGTTCTTC. It encodes CASSFTYEQFF.

The gene calls are TRBV14 and TRBJ1-1; TRBD1 matches 11 bases. V was clipped by 0 bases and J by 0 bases; unmatched bases: 6. Germline V gives CDR1 SGHDN, CDR2 FVKESK. This CDR3 spans 18 amino acids. CDR3: CASSQETGTGGLNTEAFF. The DNA of the CDR3 is TGTGCCAGCAGCCAAGAAACAGGGACAGGGGGTTTGAACACTGAAGCTTTCTTT.

V gene TRBV9 combines with J gene TRBJ2-4; a possible D gene is TRBD1 (6 bases). CDR3 size: 14 residues. The V end lost 5 bases, the J end lost 2 bases, and 11 bases lay between the germline ends. CDR1 SGDLS and CDR2 YYNGEE come from the germline V gene. The CDR3 DNA sequence: TGTGCCAGCAGAAGAGACAGGCCCAAAAACATTCAGTACTTC. Residues: CASRRDRPKNIQYF.

The chain carries TRBV4-1 and TRBJ2-1; 9 bases map to TRBD2. In germline, CDR1 is MGHRA, CDR2 YSYEKL. This CDR3 has 16 residues. J lost 3 bases, V lost 1 base, and 4 bases had no gene match. As DNA, the CDR3 is TGCGCCAGCAGCCAAGGAGCGGGGGGTCTCTACAATGAGCAGTTCTTC. Its protein is CASSQGAGGLYNEQFF.

This rearrangement joins TRBV6-5 to TRBJ1-2; a weak D match, TRBD1 (6 bases). Trimming removed 2 bases from V and 4 bases from J, with 14 bases in between. Germline assignment: CDR1 MNHEY and CDR2 SVGAGI. This CDR3 region has 15 residues. In DNA form, the CDR3 reads TGTGCCAGCAGTTACCGGGCGACAGGAAGCTATGGCTACACCTTC. Encoded protein: CASSYRATGSYGYTF.

The CDR3 is CASSLGTQSLTYNEQFF. The DNA of the CDR3 is TGCGCCAGCAGCTTGGGGACTCAATCGCTTACCTACAATGAGCAGTTCTTC. The chain is built from TRBV5-1 and TRBJ2-1; a possible D gene is TRBD2 (5 bases). V was pared by 0 bases and J by 2 bases, with 15 bases between. The CDR3 has 17 residues. The germline CDR1 and CDR2 sequences are SGHRS and YFSETQ.

The V call is TRBV6-1, the J call TRBJ1-2, with 9 bases lining up with TRBD1. This CDR3 is built from 15 residues. From germline, CDR1 is MNHNS and CDR2 SASEGT. Trimming took 5 bases from V and 4 from J; bases not matched to a gene: 8. The CDR3 DNA sequence: TGTGCCAGCAGTTTCTGGACAGGGGAGGGCTATGGCTACACCTTC. Encoded protein: CASSFWTGEGYGYTF.

Comment on this clone: The sample holds other DNA sequences that translate to the same CDR3. This chain's CDR3 is CASSEGKGAYEQYF. In DNA, the CDR3 is TGTGCCAGCAGTGAGGGAAAGGGGGCCTACGAGCAGTACTTC. The chain joins TRBV6-1 to TRBJ2-7, with D possibly matching TRBD1 (6 bases). Trimming removed 3 bases at V and 2 bases at J, with 11 bases between. The CDR3 length is 14 residues. CDR1 is MNHNS and CDR2 is SASEGT in the germline V gene.

The chain combines TRBV5-5 with TRBJ2-5, with D possibly TRBD2 on 6 matching bases. V was clipped by 0 bases and J by 4 bases, with 16 bases between them. CDR3 length: 16 amino acids. Germline loops: CDR1 SGHKS, CDR2 YYEKEE (reference sequence). CDR3 bases: TGTGCCAGCAGCTTGGGTTGGGCGGGGAGTTCAGAGACCCAGTACTTC. Protein product: CASSLGWAGSSETQYF.

J is TRBJ1-1 and V is TRBV29-1, with unresolved D. The germline CDR1 and CDR2 sequences are SQVTM and ANQGSEA. This CDR3 contains 10 residues. V gave up 3 bases and J gave up 7 bases, with 6 bases separating them. The DNA of the CDR3 is TGCAGCGTTGACGGGTTTGAAGCTTTCTTT. Translated: CSVDGFEAFF.

V and J are TRBV27 and TRBJ1-2, with 7 bases matching TRBD1. After removal of 4 bases from V and 4 bases from J, the junction contained 9 bases not matched to a gene. The germline V gene encodes CDR1 MNHEY and CDR2 SMNVEV (reference sequence). The CDR3 contains 15 residues. The CDR3 DNA is TGTGCCAGCAGTTCTACCCGACAGGGAATCTATGGCTACACCTTC. Amino acid sequence: CASSSTRQGIYGYTF.

The chain combines TRBV19 with TRBJ1-4, with TRBD1 as a possible D gene (5 bases). Trimming pared 4 bases from V and 4 bases from J, leaving 22 bases between. Germline CDR1 LNHDA, CDR2 SQIVND (reference sequence). The CDR3 extends over 18 amino acids. The CDR3 spells CASSRQRIGSLGNEKLFF. The CDR3 DNA follows: TGTGCCAGTAGTAGACAGCGAATAGGGTCCCTTGGTAATGAAAAACTGTTTTTT.

V usage is TRBV6-6 and J usage is TRBJ2-7, with 9 bases fitting TRBD2. Germline lookup yields CDR1 MNHNY and CDR2 SVGAGI (reference sequence). This CDR3 contains 15 residues. The trim removed 7 bases at V and 1 base at J, leaving 8 bases unmatched. CDR3 DNA sequence: TGTGCCAGCACCCCAGGGAGCGGGGGGTCCTACGAGCAGTACTTC. It is translated as CASTPGSGGSYEQYF.

The chain is built from TRBV7-8 and TRBJ2-3; D unclear. The CDR3 contains 12 residues. V was shortened by 5 bases and J by 2 bases, with 5 bases between the two germline ends. Per the germline V gene, CDR1 is SGHVS and CDR2 is FQNEAQ. The CDR3 bases are TGTGCCAGCAGCATCTTCACAGATACGCAGTATTTT. It specifies CASSIFTDTQYF.

Comment on this clone: A read error may produce the germline difference seen at one junction end. J is TRBJ2-3 and V is TRBV7-6, with 7 bases lining up with TRBD1. The CDR3 loop spans 13 amino acids. The germline V gene has CDR1 SGHVS and CDR2 FNYEAQ. The CDR3: CATSRGISDTQYF. The CDR3 DNA reads TGTGCCACCAGCAGGGGGATCAGTGATACGCAGTATTTT.

The chain uses TRBV15 and TRBJ1-1; 7 bases fit TRBD1. CDR3 size: 17 residues. Unmatched junction bases numbered 16, after V lost 6 bases and J lost 3 bases. CDR1 is LNHNV and CDR2 is YYDKDF in the germline V gene (reference sequence). CDR3 amino acids: CATRATGMEGVDTEAFF. The CDR3, as DNA: TGTGCCACCAGGGCGACAGGGATGGAGGGGGTTGACACTGAAGCTTTCTTT.

This sequence joins TRBV13 and TRBJ1-4; no reliable D call. The CDR3 is 19 amino acids. Germline V gene data show CDR1 as PRHDT and CDR2 as FYEKMQ (reference sequence). Trimming shortened V by 1 base and J by 3 bases, and 21 bases separated the two germline ends. The DNA of the CDR3 is TGTGCCAGCAGCTTAGTTGGCGGGAGCGTGTCGACCTCTAATGAAAAACTGTTTTTT. Its translation: CASSLVGGSVSTSNEKLFF.